This T cell receptor beta chain was documented in a study of blood T cell repertoires in COVID-19. Per the germline V gene, CDR1 is SNHLY and CDR2 is FYNNEI. V was clipped by 5 bases and J by 1 base; unmatched bases: 8. This CDR3 is built from 16 residues. TCRdb's table, derived via immunoSEQ multiplex PCR, lists solely in-frame clones and lacks some. The data contain hundreds of thousands of clones, 88% of them singletons. The chain uses TRBV2 and TRBJ2-7; 10 nucleotides line up with TRBD2. The sample consisted of peripheral blood. This receptor was obtained from a woman aged 25-40 years with COVID-19, enrolled during active disease. CDR3 sequence reads: CASSTTSGSPSYEQYF. Written as DNA, the CDR3 is TGTGCCAGCAGTACGACTAGCGGGTCCCCGTCCTACGAGCAGTACTTC.